Following are 32 T cell receptor beta chains from one sample sequenced in a study of cytomegalovirus exposure and HLA in healthy donors. PCR primers comprised 60 Vbeta and 13 Jbeta primers. Some clones are missing from TCRdb's copy, which holds only in-frame ones; the method was immunoSEQ multiplex PCR. The top ten hold 5.4% of the sample, which has tens of thousands of clones, around 73% seen once. Sequencing used PBMCs. The receptor set was obtained from a man in his fifties or sixties in good health and CMV-seronegative.

In regard to this clone: One junction end disagrees with the germline gene, perhaps due to a read error. The chain uses TRBV7-7 and TRBJ1-1; a weak D match, TRBD1 (5 bases). This CDR3 contains 13 residues. CDR1 is SSHAT, CDR2 FNYEAQ, per germline (reference sequence). CDR3 region: CASSLGEGTEAFF. CDR3 nucleotides: TGTGCTAGCAGCTTAGGGGAGGGGACTGAAGCTTTCTTT. The whole variable domain, filled in from reference TRBV7-7 and TRBJ1-1, reads GAGVSQSPRYKVTKRGQDVTLRCDPISSHATLYWYQQALGQGPEFLTYFNYEAQPDKSGLPSDRFSAERPEGSISTLTIQRTEQRDSAMYRCASSLGEGTEAFFGQGTRLTVV.

The chain combines TRBV6-1 with TRBJ1-2; D perhaps matches TRBD1 (5 bases). The germline gives CDR1 MNHNS, CDR2 SASEGT. CDR3 length equals 14 residues. V was trimmed by 6 bases and J by 2 bases, leaving 13 bases between them. The CDR3 spells CASSPEPGNYGYTF. CDR3 in DNA: TGTGCCAGCAGCCCTGAGCCAGGGAACTATGGCTACACCTTC.

V gene TRBV7-3 combines with J gene TRBJ2-1; possibly TRBD1 for D (6 bases). This CDR3 has 17 amino acids. V dropped 5 bases and J dropped 1 base, with 18 bases sitting between them. Germline lookup yields CDR1 SGHTA and CDR2 FQGTGA. CDR3 coding DNA: TGTGCCAGCAGCCTGGACAGACCCCCTGCGTCCTACAATGAGCAGTTCTTC. Protein sequence: CASSLDRPPASYNEQFF.

The chain uses TRBV5-4 and TRBJ1-1; D is unresolved. V was cut by 3 bases and J by 3 bases, with 3 bases left in between. CDR1 is SGHNT, CDR2 YYREEE, per germline (reference sequence). The CDR3 runs to 11 residues. The CDR3 DNA follows: TGTGCCAGCAGCTCTTACACTGAAGCTTTCTTT. This encodes CASSSYTEAFF.

The V gene is TRBV7-9, the J gene TRBJ1-1; D may be TRBD1 (5 bases). Between the trimmed V and J ends, which lost 4 bases and 5 bases, there was a span of 23 bases. In germline, CDR1 is SEHNR, CDR2 FQNEAQ (reference sequence). This CDR3 contains 17 residues. For the CDR3, the DNA is TGTGCCAGCAGCTCTGCTTCCGTGGGGGGGGTATGGACTGAAGCTTTCTTT. As protein: CASSSASVGGVWTEAFF.

This clone was counted between two and nine times. V gene TRBV29-1 combines with J gene TRBJ2-1; the D is unclear. V was cut by 4 bases and J by 4 bases, with 14 bases left in between. CDR1 is SQVTM and CDR2 is ANQGSEA in the germline V gene. The CDR3 has 14 residues. CDR3 sequence reads: CSVGMQFAYNEQFF. CDR3 DNA sequence: TGCAGCGTTGGAATGCAGTTCGCATACAATGAGCAGTTCTTC.

CDR3 loop: CASSRDHGELFF. For the CDR3, the DNA is TGTGCCAGCAGTCGAGATCACGGGGAGCTGTTTTTT. The J gene is TRBJ2-2, the V gene TRBV6-4, with no clear D. V was trimmed by 5 bases and J by 7 bases, leaving 8 bases between them. The CDR3 covers 12 residues. CDR1 and CDR2 from the germline V gene are MRHNA and SNTAGT.

The chain has TRBV10-3 and TRBJ2-1; TRBD2 matches at 10 bases. From germline, CDR1 is ENHRY and CDR2 SYGVKD. The CDR3 sequence is 15 residues long. V lost 5 bases and J lost 6; bases outside the gene matches: 7. Here the CDR3 DNA reads TGTGCCATCAGTCCGAGCGGGGGGGCCCCCAATGAGCAGTTCTTC. Translated, it gives CAISPSGGAPNEQFF.

The rearrangement links TRBV5-1 to TRBJ2-1, with 10 bases aligning to TRBD1. This CDR3 has 17 residues. The V gene's germline CDR1 is SGHRS and CDR2 YFSETQ. V shed 4 bases and J 0 bases; nucleotides not matched to a gene: 7. The CDR3 is CASSPWGQGRSYNEQFF. CDR3 DNA: TGCGCCAGCAGCCCCTGGGGACAGGGGCGCTCCTACAATGAGCAGTTCTTC.

With respect to this clone: One end of the junction is discordant with germline, which a read error may explain. V gene TRBV4-1 combines with J gene TRBJ2-1; tentatively, D is TRBD2 (7 bases). Germline lookup yields CDR1 MGHRA and CDR2 YSYEKL. The CDR3 has 15 residues. The CDR3 protein is CASSQEGGGAHEQFF. The CDR3 region has the DNA TGTGCCAGCAGCCAAGAAGGTGGGGGGGCTCATGAGCAGTTCTTC.

The rearrangement joins TRBV4-2 to TRBJ1-5; no clear D gene. V shed 0 bases and J shed 9 bases, with 12 bases lying between them. There are 14 residues in the CDR3. Germline V gene lookup returns CDR1 LGHNA and CDR2 YNFKEQ. CDR3 residues: CASSQDSRERPQHF. Here the CDR3 DNA reads TGTGCCAGCAGCCAAGATTCGAGGGAACGGCCCCAGCATTTT.

J is TRBJ2-1 and V is TRBV5-8, with 11 bases matching TRBD1. Germline V gives CDR1 SGHTS, CDR2 YDEGEE. Losses at the gene ends were 4 bases for V and 4 bases for J; bases not matched to a gene: 4. The CDR3 spans 15 residues. This CDR3 reads CASSRTGGTYNEQFF. Here the CDR3 DNA reads TGTGCCAGCAGCCGGACAGGGGGCACTTACAATGAGCAGTTCTTC.

This clone was recorded only once. The rearrangement joins TRBV5-6 to TRBJ2-3; 8 nucleotides agree with TRBD2. CDR1 SGHDT and CDR2 YYEEEE come from the germline V gene. Unmatched junction bases numbered 13, after V lost 7 bases and J lost 3 bases. The CDR3 sequence is 16 residues long. The CDR3 sequence is CASGPPGRGATDTQYF. CDR3 coding DNA: TGTGCCAGCGGGCCTCCAGGGCGGGGGGCAACAGATACGCAGTATTTT.

The V and J genes are TRBV9 and TRBJ2-1; D is uncertain. CDR1 is SGDLS, CDR2 YYNGEE, per germline. With 3 bases removed from V and 5 bases from J, the gap between germline ends came to 3 bases. This CDR3 has 11 amino acids. This CDR3 is CASSANNEQFF. CDR3 DNA: TGTGCCAGCAGCGCCAACAATGAGCAGTTCTTC.

The gene calls are TRBV2 and TRBJ2-5; D remains ambiguous. This CDR3 comprises 10 residues. Germline V lookup: CDR1 SNHLY, CDR2 FYNNEI. The V end lost 8 bases, the J end lost 12 bases, and 13 bases lay between the germline ends. The CDR3 bases are TGTGCCAGCGTTGGCAATTTGGAGTACTTC. Protein: CASVGNLEYF.

A few counts support this clone. The rearrangement joins TRBV2 to TRBJ2-7, with D perhaps TRBD2 (6 bases). Trimming pared 8 bases from V and 4 bases from J, leaving 9 bases between. The CDR3 has 11 residues. Germline assignment: CDR1 SNHLY and CDR2 FYNNEI. The chain's CDR3 is CASGAGYEQYF. Here the CDR3 DNA reads TGTGCCAGCGGTGCGGGGTACGAGCAGTACTTC.

This clone was counted only a few times. The chain uses TRBV2 and TRBJ1-1; D perhaps matches TRBD1 (6 bases). CDR1 SNHLY and CDR2 FYNNEI come from the germline V gene. V dropped 1 base and J dropped 3 bases, with 12 bases sitting between them. The CDR3 sequence is 15 residues long. This chain's CDR3 is CASSEVGTWDTEAFF. CDR3 nucleotides: TGTGCCAGCAGTGAAGTCGGGACATGGGACACTGAAGCTTTCTTT.

The rearrangement links TRBV11-2 to TRBJ1-3, with a weak D call TRBD1 (6 bases). This CDR3 is 16 amino acids long. Germline V gene sequence: CDR1 SGHAT, CDR2 FQNNGV. The V gene lost 5 bases and the J gene lost 4 bases, with 18 bases spanning the gap. In DNA form, the CDR3 reads TGTGCCAGCAGCCGCCCCTTTACAGGGTGGGGAAACACCATATATTTT. This translates into CASSRPFTGWGNTIYF. The entire variable domain, with the rest obtained from reference TRBV11-2 and TRBJ1-3, is as follows: EAGVAQSPRYKIIEKRQSVAFWCNPISGHATLYWYQQILGQGPKLLIQFQNNGVVDDSQLPKDRFSAERLKGVDSTLKIQPAKLEDSAVYLCASSRPFTGWGNTIYFGEGSWLTVV.

The chain joins TRBV2 to TRBJ2-7; no reliable D call. The CDR3 has 14 residues. Per the germline V gene, CDR1 is SNHLY and CDR2 is FYNNEI. The V end lost 4 bases, the J end lost 7 bases, and 17 bases lay between the germline ends. The CDR3 reads CASSVLEKFSEQYF. The CDR3 nucleotides read TGTGCCAGCAGTGTCTTAGAAAAGTTTTCTGAGCAGTACTTC.

The chain joins TRBV19 to TRBJ1-5; 7 nucleotides agree with TRBD1. The germline V gene encodes CDR1 LNHDA and CDR2 SQIVND (reference sequence). The CDR3 is made up of 13 amino acids. Trimming cost V 5 bases and J 4 bases; bases outside gene matches: 2. CDR3 amino acids: CASSPGQNQPQHF. The CDR3 DNA reads TGTGCCAGTAGTCCGGGACAGAATCAGCCCCAGCATTTT.

The CDR3 sequence: CASKQPYEQYF. CDR3 in DNA: TGTGCCAGCAAGCAACCCTACGAGCAGTACTTC. V is TRBV6-1 and J is TRBJ2-7; D not resolved. Per germline, CDR1 MNHNS and CDR2 SASEGT. Trimming left V 7 bases short and J 2 bases short, with 6 bases between. The CDR3 spans 11 residues.

The CDR3 region has the DNA TGTGCCAGCAGCGTAGCGGGGGGGCTCACCGGGGAGCTGTTTTTT. Protein product: CASSVAGGLTGELFF. V gene TRBV9 combines with J gene TRBJ2-2; 8 nucleotides align to TRBD2. V dropped 0 bases and J dropped 4; count of bases not matched to a gene: 2. CDR1 SGDLS and CDR2 YYNGEE come from the germline V gene. The CDR3 consists of 15 residues.

This chain connects TRBV10-1 to TRBJ2-1; no definite D call. This CDR3 is 13 amino acids long. Looked up from germline, CDR1 is WNHNN and CDR2 is SYGVQD (reference sequence). Trimming stripped 4 bases from V and 3 bases from J, with 7 bases between. The DNA for the CDR3 is TGCGCCAGCAGTGGACAAAACTACAATGAGCAGTTCTTC. It codes for CASSGQNYNEQFF.

V usage is TRBV27 and J usage is TRBJ2-7; 7 bases map to TRBD2. CDR3 length equals 13 residues. The germline V gene has CDR1 MNHEY and CDR2 SMNVEV (reference sequence). The trim removed 4 bases at V and 3 bases at J, leaving 3 bases unmatched. The DNA for the CDR3 is TGTGCCAGCAGTTGGGAGGGCGGCTACGAGCAGTACTTC. Translating it yields CASSWEGGYEQYF.

V is TRBV29-1 and J is TRBJ1-5; tentatively, D is TRBD1 (5 bases). The CDR3 is 14 amino acids. CDR1 is SQVTM and CDR2 is ANQGSEA in the germline V gene. The ends were cut back, 7 bases at V and 3 bases at J, with 16 bases in the middle. CDR3 sequence: CSAGGSGDNQPQHF. Here the CDR3 DNA reads TGCAGCGCCGGAGGGTCGGGGGACAATCAGCCCCAGCATTTT.

The rearrangement links TRBV6-5 to TRBJ1-2; tentative D call: TRBD1 (6 bases). CDR3 length equals 15 residues. Trimming cost V 10 bases and J 4 bases, with 22 bases left between them. CDR1 and CDR2 (germline): MNHEY, SVGAGI. CDR3 protein: CATLPTQGIIYGYTF. CDR3 sequence (DNA): TGTGCCACGCTGCCAACACAGGGCATTATCTATGGCTACACCTTC.

This clone came up a few times. V gene TRBV5-4 combines with J gene TRBJ1-2; a weak D match, TRBD1 (5 bases). This CDR3 has 14 amino acids. Germline CDR1 reads SGHNT; CDR2 reads YYREEE (reference sequence). V was shortened by 3 bases and J by 7 bases, with 16 bases between the two germline ends. CDR3 amino acids: CASSSWGLLAGYTF. The CDR3, as DNA: TGTGCCAGCAGCTCATGGGGCCTCTTGGCTGGCTACACCTTC.

The V gene is TRBV10-2, the J gene TRBJ2-7; 10 bases line up with TRBD1. V trimming: 7 bases; J trimming: 2 bases; junction bases outside the gene matches: 5. Germline lookup yields CDR1 WSHSY and CDR2 SAAADI. The length of the CDR3 is 14 residues. DNA for the CDR3: TGCGCCAGCAAGCCAGGGACAGGGGCCTACGAGCAGTACTTC. It is translated as CASKPGTGAYEQYF.

This clone was counted a few times. The chain has TRBV27 and TRBJ1-2; 11 nucleotides agree with TRBD1. The CDR3 runs 16 residues. In germline, CDR1 is MNHEY, CDR2 SMNVEV (reference sequence). V lost 3 bases to trimming and J lost 4 bases; unmatched junction nucleotides: 7. The CDR3 sequence: CASSLSGTGGIYGYTF. The CDR3 nucleotides read TGTGCCAGCAGTTTGAGTGGGACAGGGGGTATCTATGGCTACACCTTC.

The chain carries TRBV7-3 and TRBJ2-5; D remains unclear. Between the trimmed V and J ends, which lost 1 base and 4 bases, there was a span of 7 bases. From germline, CDR1 is SGHTA and CDR2 FQGTGA. This CDR3 comprises 13 residues. The CDR3 DNA reads TGTGCCAGCAGCTTAAGGTCAGGAGAGACCCAGTACTTC. This encodes CASSLRSGETQYF.

The chain is built from TRBV7-8 and TRBJ1-1, with 10 bases that match TRBD1. Germline-derived CDR1 and CDR2 are SGHVS and FQNEAQ. V was clipped by 1 base and J by 4 bases; unmatched bases: 3. CDR3 length: 15 amino acids. The chain's CDR3 is CASSLGTGGSTEAFF. CDR3 bases: TGTGCCAGCAGCTTAGGGACAGGGGGAAGCACTGAAGCTTTCTTT.

The chain is built from TRBV13 and TRBJ2-7; possible D gene TRBD1, 5 bases. The CDR3 has 14 residues. CDR1 is PRHDT, CDR2 FYEKMQ, per germline (reference sequence). The V end was cut by 3 bases, the J end by 7 bases, with 16 bases between. Written as DNA, the CDR3 is TGTGCCAGCAGCTTTCGGTGGGGTACAGGAGAGCAGTACTTC. The encoded protein is CASSFRWGTGEQYF.